This T cell receptor beta chain appears in the sequencing data of a study of T cells expressing NK-cell markers. The CDR3 has 15 residues. No DNA is given; TCRdb re-called the 5' RACE reads and lists each CDR3 protein once. This sample's clone table lists some 150,000 distinct CDR3 sequences. Input material: blood T cells: a sorted CD56 or NKG2C T cell subset, CD4+ or CD8+ T cells, or bulk PBMC T cells (not recorded which). The V and J genes are TRBV12-3 or TRBV12-4 and TRBJ2-5; TCRdb outputs TRBD2, but without DNA this stays unchecked. This TCR was sampled from a woman in her forties or fifties in good health. CDR3 sequence reads: CASSPRISGGETQYF.